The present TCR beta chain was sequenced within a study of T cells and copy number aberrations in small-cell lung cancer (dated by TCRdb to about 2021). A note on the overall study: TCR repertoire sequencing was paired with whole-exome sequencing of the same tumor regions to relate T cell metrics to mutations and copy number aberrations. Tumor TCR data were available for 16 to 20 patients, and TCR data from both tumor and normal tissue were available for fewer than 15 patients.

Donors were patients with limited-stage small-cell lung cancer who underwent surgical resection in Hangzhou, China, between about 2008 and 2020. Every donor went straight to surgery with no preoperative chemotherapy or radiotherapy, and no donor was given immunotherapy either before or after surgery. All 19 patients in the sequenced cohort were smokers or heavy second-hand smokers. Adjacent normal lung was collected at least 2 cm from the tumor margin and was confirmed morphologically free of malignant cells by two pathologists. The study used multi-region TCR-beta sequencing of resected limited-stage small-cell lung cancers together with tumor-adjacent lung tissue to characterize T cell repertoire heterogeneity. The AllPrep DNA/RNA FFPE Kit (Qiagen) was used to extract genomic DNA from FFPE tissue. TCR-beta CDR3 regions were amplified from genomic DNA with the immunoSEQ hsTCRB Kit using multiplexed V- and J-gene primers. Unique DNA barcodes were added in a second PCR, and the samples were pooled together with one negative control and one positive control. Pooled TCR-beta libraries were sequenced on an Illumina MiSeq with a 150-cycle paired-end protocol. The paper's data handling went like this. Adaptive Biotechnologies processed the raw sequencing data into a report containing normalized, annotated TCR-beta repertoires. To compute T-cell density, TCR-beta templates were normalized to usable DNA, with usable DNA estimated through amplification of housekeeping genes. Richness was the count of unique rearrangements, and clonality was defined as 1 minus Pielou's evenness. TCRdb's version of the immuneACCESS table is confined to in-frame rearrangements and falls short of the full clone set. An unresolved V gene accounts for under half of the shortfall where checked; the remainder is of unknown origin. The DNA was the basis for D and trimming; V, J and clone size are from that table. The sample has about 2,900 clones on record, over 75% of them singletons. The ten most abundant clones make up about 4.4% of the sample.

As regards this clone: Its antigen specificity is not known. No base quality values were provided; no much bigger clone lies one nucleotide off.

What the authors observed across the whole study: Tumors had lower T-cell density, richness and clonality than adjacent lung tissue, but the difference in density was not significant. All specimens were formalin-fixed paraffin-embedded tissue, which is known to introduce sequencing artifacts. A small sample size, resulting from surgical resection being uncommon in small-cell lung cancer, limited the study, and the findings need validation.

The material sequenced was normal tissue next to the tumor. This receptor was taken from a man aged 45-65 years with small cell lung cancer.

This receptor carries the CDR3 CASSFGGAYGYTF. The nucleotides are TGTGCCAGCAGCTTCGGAGGGGCGTATGGCTACACCTTC. The receptor chain draws on TRBV11-2 and TRBJ1-2; the best D guess is TRBD1, with 5 bases matching. CDR1 and CDR2 are read off the germline V gene as SGHAT and FQNNGV. Its CDR3 holds 13 amino acids, cysteine through phenylalanine. Only the CDR3 part of the read is kept: 39 bases, read in frame from the first base. V is pared back by 3 bases and J by 5 bases, with 10 bases lying between the germline termini.